This passage covers 31 T cell receptor beta chains from one sample sequenced in a study of identical twins. From the 5' RACE reads, TCRdb called clonotypes with MiXCR, one entry per CDR3 protein. The sample has about 260,000 distinct CDR3 sequences; 5.5% to 7% are singletons. In addition, the sample was reused for a study of yellow fever vaccine responses in identical twins.

Material for sequencing was memory (CD45RO+) T cells sorted from blood. Every receptor here comes from a woman between 18 and 29 years old in good health.

This clonotype occurred many times. The chain combines TRBV29-1 with TRBJ2-5; 7 bases are a match to TRBD2. V lost 7 bases, J lost 5 bases, and 13 bases stayed unmatched. CDR1 SQVTM and CDR2 ANQGSEA come from the germline V gene. This CDR3 region has 14 residues. The CDR3 coding sequence is TGCAGCGGCTCGTTGGGAGGGAAGGGGGAGACCCAGTACTTC. Its protein product is CSGSLGGKGETQYF.

This clonotype was counted a few times. The chain uses TRBV12-3 or TRBV12-4 and TRBJ2-3; a possible D gene is TRBD1 (5 bases). The CDR3 covers 14 residues. Trimming left V 6 bases short and J 8 bases short, with 18 bases between. DNA for the CDR3: TGTGCCAGCAGGGGTTCTCTTAGGGGTTCTACGCAGTATTTT. It yields the protein CASRGSLRGSTQYF.

This clonotype has a count of ten or more. The rearrangement uses TRBV5-1 and TRBJ1-3; 11 nucleotides line up with TRBD1. The CDR3 is made up of 15 amino acids. The ends lost 3 bases at V and 4 bases at J; junction bases unmatched: 3. Germline values: CDR1 SGHRS, CDR2 YFSETQ. The DNA for the CDR3 is TGCGCCAGCAGCTCGGGACAGGGGGACGGAAACACCATATATTTT. This gives the protein CASSSGQGDGNTIYF.

This chain uses TRBV20-1 with TRBJ2-3, with D possibly TRBD2 on 6 matching bases. Germline values: CDR1 DFQATT, CDR2 SNEGSKA (reference sequence). Trimming removed 3 bases from V and 1 base from J, with 8 bases in between. This CDR3 region has 13 residues. CDR3 bases: TGCAGTGCTAGGGGGACTGGCACAGATACGCAGTATTTT. It yields the protein CSARGTGTDTQYF.

This clonotype was picked up a small number of times. The junction shows a germline mismatch at one end, possibly a read error. This rearrangement joins TRBV7-9 to TRBJ2-6; D is undetermined. Germline V gives CDR1 SEHNR, CDR2 FQNEAQ (reference sequence). The CDR3 loop spans 17 amino acids. The CDR3 sequence: CASSPSPKASEANVLTF. For the CDR3, the DNA is TGTGCCAGCAGCCCTTCGCCCAAGGCTTCTGAGGCCAACGTCCTGACTTTC.

This clonotype was detected many times. This sequence joins TRBV20-1 and TRBJ1-1; tentatively, D is TRBD1 (6 bases). CDR1 is DFQATT, CDR2 SNEGSKA, per germline (reference sequence). Trimming took 7 bases from V and 6 from J, leaving 15 bases between them. The CDR3 is 12 amino acids. The CDR3 region has the DNA TGCAGTGTAAGAGGGGGGGGCCCTGAAGCTTTCTTT. This codes for CSVRGGGPEAFF.

This clonotype turned up a few times. J is TRBJ2-2 and V is TRBV14; weak D call: TRBD1 (6 bases). V was pared by 3 bases and J by 6 bases, with 14 bases between. The CDR3 has 15 amino acids. Germline V gene data show CDR1 as SGHDN and CDR2 as FVKESK. In nucleotides, the CDR3 is TGTGCCAGCAGCCACAGGACAGTTCGGTCCGGGGAGCTGTTTTTT. This sequence encodes CASSHRTVRSGELFF.

This chain uses TRBV6-5 with TRBJ1-3; D might be TRBD1 (6 bases). Trimming removed 0 bases from V and 3 bases from J, with 9 bases in between. Germline lookup yields CDR1 MNHEY and CDR2 SVGAGI. The CDR3 is made up of 15 amino acids. The CDR3 DNA reads as TGTGCCAGCAGTTACTCAACAGGGAGTGGAAACACCATATATTTT. Translation gives CASSYSTGSGNTIYF.

This clonotype has a handful of counts. The J gene is TRBJ2-2, the V gene TRBV4-1; 14 bases line up with TRBD2. The CDR3 consists of 18 residues. Per germline, CDR1 MGHRA and CDR2 YSYEKL. V shed 4 bases, J shed 2 bases, and the junction held 6 bases outside the gene matches. CDR3: CASSPGLAGVLNTGELFF. The CDR3 nucleotides are TGCGCCAGCAGCCCGGGACTAGCGGGGGTGCTAAACACCGGGGAGCTGTTTTTT.

This clonotype was found a few times. This chain links TRBV7-2 with TRBJ2-7, with 7 bases that match TRBD1. Germline V gives CDR1 SGHTA, CDR2 FQGNSA. The CDR3 sequence is 16 residues long. The V gene end was trimmed by 5 bases and the J gene end by 0 bases; junction bases not matched to a gene: 10. CDR3 in amino acids: CASSTPEDRFSYEQYF. The CDR3 nucleotides are TGTGCCAGCAGCACCCCGGAGGACAGGTTCTCCTACGAGCAGTACTTC. The whole variable domain, filled in from reference TRBV7-2 and TRBJ2-7, reads GAGVSQSPSNKVTEKGKDVELRCDPISGHTALYWYRQSLGQGLEFLIYFQGNSAPDKSGLPSDRFSAERTGGSVSTLTIQRTQQEDSAVYLCASSTPEDRFSYEQYFGPGTRLTVT.

This chain uses TRBV3-1 with TRBJ2-1, with D maybe TRBD2 (6 bases). V was clipped by 10 bases and J by 9 bases, with 34 bases between them. Germline V gene data show CDR1 as LGHDT and CDR2 as YNNKEL (reference sequence). The CDR3 extends over 18 amino acids. In nucleotides, the CDR3 is TGTGCCACCTGCCTCCGGCCGGCCTTGAATAGCGGAGGGGCTGAGCAGTTCTTC. Translated: CATCLRPALNSGGAEQFF.

A note on this clonotype: Its ends do not fully match the called genes, so a read error is possible. This chain connects TRBV3-1 to TRBJ2-3; a possible D gene is TRBD1 (6 bases). CDR1 and CDR2 (germline): LGHDT, YNNKEL (reference sequence). The CDR3 is made up of 20 amino acids. CDR3 loop: CASCQGQTFAIGALTDTQYF. DNA for the CDR3: TGTGCCAGCTGCCAAGGACAGACGTTTGCGATCGGGGCACTAACAGATACGCAGTATTTT.

This clonotype was recorded a few times. The chain is built from TRBV20-1 and TRBJ2-1, with 9 bases matching TRBD2. This CDR3 has 16 amino acids. From germline, CDR1 is DFQATT and CDR2 SNEGSKA (reference sequence). V was pared by 6 bases and J by 8 bases, with 17 bases of the junction left unmatched. The CDR3 DNA follows: TGCAGTGCCTGGGGGGCTAGCGGGACCAAGTACCATGAGCAGTTCTTC. Encoded protein: CSAWGASGTKYHEQFF.

The sample holds many counts of this clonotype. This chain joins TRBV24-1 and TRBJ1-2; D possibly corresponds to TRBD1 (5 bases). This CDR3 spans 13 amino acids. Trimming left V 1 base short and J 8 bases short, with 10 bases between. CDR1 KGHDR and CDR2 SFDVKD come from the germline V gene. The CDR3 DNA sequence: TGTGCCACCAGTGATTTAGAGGGACCAGGCTACACCTTC. It specifies CATSDLEGPGYTF.

The chain combines TRBV12-3 or TRBV12-4 with TRBJ2-1; 8 nucleotides line up with TRBD2. J gave up 3 bases and V 6 bases, and 16 bases lay outside the gene matches. CDR3 length: 18 amino acids. CDR3 sequence: CASSPISGSGGRYNEQFF. Written as DNA, the CDR3 is TGTGCCAGCAGCCCGATTTCCGGAAGCGGGGGACGCTACAATGAGCAGTTCTTC.

This clonotype was found once. In DNA form, the CDR3 reads TGTGCCAGCAGTGAAGTCTTAGAAGGTAGCGGGAGTAACAATGAGCAGTTCTTC. Protein: CASSEVLEGSGSNNEQFF. The rearrangement uses TRBV25-1 and TRBJ2-1; 9 bases are shared with TRBD2. CDR1 and CDR2 from the germline V gene are MGHDK and SYGVNS. V gave up 2 bases and J gave up 5 bases; unmatched junction bases: 13. The CDR3 is made up of 18 amino acids.

The chain is built from TRBV7-9 and TRBJ2-1, with a possible D match to TRBD1 (5 bases). Germline lookup yields CDR1 SEHNR and CDR2 FQNEAQ (reference sequence). V was cut by 7 bases and J by 0 bases, with 13 bases left in between. CDR3 length: 15 amino acids. The CDR3 DNA follows: TGTGCCAGCACAGAAGCAGGGTCCTCCTACAATGAGCAGTTCTTC. It translates to CASTEAGSSYNEQFF.

There are many counts of this clonotype. J is TRBJ2-5 and V is TRBV15; 7 nucleotides align to TRBD1. V shed 0 bases, J shed 5 bases, and the junction held 12 bases outside the gene matches. CDR1 LNHNV and CDR2 YYDKDF come from the germline V gene (reference sequence). This CDR3 spans 17 amino acids. Written as DNA, the CDR3 is TGTGCCACCAGCAGAGAACTCGAATTAGGGGGCGGTGAGACCCAGTACTTC. Amino acids: CATSRELELGGGETQYF.

J is TRBJ2-1 and V is TRBV14, with TRBD2 matching 13 bases. CDR1 and CDR2 from the germline V gene are SGHDN and FVKESK. Trimming removed 4 bases from V and 1 base from J; junction bases left unmatched: 16. This CDR3 spans 21 amino acids. This CDR3 is CASSPPIGLLAGGPSYNEQFF. The DNA of the CDR3 is TGTGCCAGCAGCCCCCCCATAGGTCTACTAGCGGGAGGGCCGTCCTACAATGAGCAGTTCTTC.

The V and J genes are TRBV2 and TRBJ2-3; D call uncertain. V shed 0 bases and J shed 3 bases, with 4 bases lying between them. Germline V CDR1 and CDR2: SNHLY, FYNNEI. CDR3 length: 13 amino acids. The CDR3 loop is CASSEAGTDTQYF. CDR3 coding DNA: TGTGCCAGCAGTGAAGCGGGTACAGATACGCAGTATTTT.

V gene TRBV20-1 combines with J gene TRBJ2-5, with TRBD2 matching 7 bases. CDR3 size: 19 residues. Per germline, CDR1 DFQATT and CDR2 SNEGSKA (reference sequence). V lost 3 bases, J lost 0 bases, and 19 bases stayed unmatched. This chain's CDR3 is CSARGADSFSGPYQETQYF. CDR3 nucleotide sequence: TGCAGTGCTAGGGGTGCTGATAGTTTTAGCGGGCCGTACCAAGAGACCCAGTACTTC.

V and J are TRBV28 and TRBJ1-2; unclear D gene. CDR3 length: 12 residues. Deletions cut 3 bases from V and 6 bases from J, with 8 bases between. CDR1 is MDHEN, CDR2 SYDVKM, per germline. This CDR3 is CASSFVADGYTF. CDR3 nucleotides: TGTGCCAGCAGTTTTGTGGCAGATGGCTACACCTTC.

This clonotype was seen many times. CDR3 residues: CASSLNPVGSGTHEQFF. In nucleotides, the CDR3 is TGTGCCAGCAGCTTAAACCCCGTGGGTAGCGGGACCCATGAGCAGTTCTTC. The rearrangement joins TRBV7-3 to TRBJ2-1, with 8 bases identical to TRBD2. The CDR3 consists of 17 residues. The germline gives CDR1 SGHTA, CDR2 FQGTGA. V shed 1 base, J shed 8 bases, and the junction held 13 bases outside the gene matches.

This clonotype appeared many times. The rearrangement links TRBV5-1 to TRBJ2-1; D may correspond to TRBD1 or TRBD2 (5 bases each). CDR1 and CDR2 from the germline V gene are SGHRS and YFSETQ. The CDR3 is 16 amino acids. Trimming shortened V by 5 bases and J by 0 bases, and 15 bases separated the two germline ends. The CDR3 DNA sequence: TGCGCCAGCAGTCCGGGTGGGACGGGCTCCTACAATGAGCAGTTCTTC. Its translation: CASSPGGTGSYNEQFF.

This clonotype came up many times. The chain recombines TRBV5-1 with TRBJ1-5; D gene uncertain. Germline lookup yields CDR1 SGHRS and CDR2 YFSETQ. CDR3 size: 14 residues. Deletions cut 0 bases from V and 4 bases from J, with 8 bases between. The CDR3 loop reads CASSLGAENQPQHF. The CDR3 DNA reads as TGCGCCAGCAGCTTGGGAGCAGAAAATCAGCCCCAGCATTTT. Looking up the rest from reference TRBV5-1 and TRBJ1-5 gives the full variable domain: KAGVTQTPRYLIKTRGQQVTLSCSPISGHRSVSWYQQTPGQGLQFLFEYFSETQRNKGNFPGRFSGRQFSNSRSEMNVSTLELGDSALYLCASSLGAENQPQHFGDGTRLSIL.

This clonotype turned up a few times. The genes are TRBV5-1 and TRBJ2-3, with D perhaps being TRBD1 or TRBD2 (5 bases each). CDR1 is SGHRS, CDR2 YFSETQ, per germline. Trimming cost V 5 bases and J 2 bases, with 12 bases left between them. The CDR3 runs to 14 residues. CDR3 sequence (DNA): TGCGCCAGCAGATGGGACGGGACCACAGATACGCAGTATTTT. This gives the protein CASRWDGTTDTQYF.

This CDR3 is CSAPPGNQETQYF. Here the CDR3 DNA reads TGCAGTGCCCCTCCTGGCAACCAAGAGACCCAGTACTTC. This chain connects TRBV20-1 to TRBJ2-5; D remains ambiguous. The V end was cut by 6 bases, the J end by 0 bases, with 11 bases between. Germline assignment: CDR1 DFQATT and CDR2 SNEGSKA (reference sequence). This CDR3 contains 13 residues.

This clonotype was counted a few times. The V gene is TRBV20-1, the J gene TRBJ2-5, with 10 bases that match TRBD2. V lost 3 bases to trimming and J lost 3 bases; unmatched junction nucleotides: 4. CDR3 length equals 14 residues. The germline gives CDR1 DFQATT, CDR2 SNEGSKA (reference sequence). The CDR3: CSASRLAGEETQYF. Written as DNA, the CDR3 is TGCAGTGCTAGCCGGCTAGCGGGGGAAGAGACCCAGTACTTC.

The chain carries TRBV20-1 and TRBJ2-3; TRBD2 matches 8 bases. The germline gives CDR1 DFQATT, CDR2 SNEGSKA (reference sequence). Germline trimming cut 5 bases from V and 1 base from J; bases unmatched to any gene: 2. This CDR3 spans 13 amino acids. The CDR3 coding sequence is TGCAGTGCTGCAGCGGGGGGCACAGATACGCAGTATTTT. Translated: CSAAAGGTDTQYF.

V gene TRBV9 combines with J gene TRBJ2-7; a weak D match, TRBD2 (5 bases). V was cut by 4 bases and J by 7 bases, with 18 bases left in between. Germline V gene sequence: CDR1 SGDLS, CDR2 YYNGEE. The CDR3 covers 14 residues. Here the CDR3 DNA reads TGTGCCAGCAGCTCCCGGACCGGCTCGGGGGAGCAGTACTTC. This codes for CASSSRTGSGEQYF.

This clonotype was counted at least ten times. V and J are TRBV6-1 and TRBJ1-1; perhaps TRBD1 as D (5 bases). Deletions cut 6 bases from V and 4 bases from J, with 21 bases between. The CDR3 loop spans 16 amino acids. Looked up from germline, CDR1 is MNHNS and CDR2 is SASEGT. CDR3 nucleotide sequence: TGTGCCAGCAGCCACGGATGGGACCACCGAAGCACTGAAGCTTTCTTT. Translating it yields CASSHGWDHRSTEAFF.